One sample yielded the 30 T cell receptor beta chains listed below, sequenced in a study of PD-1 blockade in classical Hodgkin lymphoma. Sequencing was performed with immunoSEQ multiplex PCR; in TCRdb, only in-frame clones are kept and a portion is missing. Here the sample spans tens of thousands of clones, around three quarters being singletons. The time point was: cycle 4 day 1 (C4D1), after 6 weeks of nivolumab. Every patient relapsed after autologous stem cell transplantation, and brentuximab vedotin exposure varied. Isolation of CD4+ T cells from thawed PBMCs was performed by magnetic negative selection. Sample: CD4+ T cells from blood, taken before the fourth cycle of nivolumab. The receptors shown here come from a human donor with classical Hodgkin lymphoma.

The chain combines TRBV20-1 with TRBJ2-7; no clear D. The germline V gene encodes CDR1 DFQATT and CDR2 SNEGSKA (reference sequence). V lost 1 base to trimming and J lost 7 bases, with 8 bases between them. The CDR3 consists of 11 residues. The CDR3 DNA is TGCAGTGCTAGAGCCCAATTTGAGCAGTACTTC. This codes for CSARAQFEQYF.

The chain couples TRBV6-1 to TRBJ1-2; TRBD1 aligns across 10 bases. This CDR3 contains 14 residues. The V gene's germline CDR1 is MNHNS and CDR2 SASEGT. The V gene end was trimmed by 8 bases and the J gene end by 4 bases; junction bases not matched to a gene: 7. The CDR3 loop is CASESGTGVYGYTF. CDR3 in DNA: TGTGCCAGCGAATCGGGGACAGGGGTCTATGGCTACACCTTC.

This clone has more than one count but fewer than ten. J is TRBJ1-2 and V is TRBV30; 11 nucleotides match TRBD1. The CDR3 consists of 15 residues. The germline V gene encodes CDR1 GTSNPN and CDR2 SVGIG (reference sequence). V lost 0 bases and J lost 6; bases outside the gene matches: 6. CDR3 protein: CAWSVTRTGGDGYTF. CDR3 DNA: TGTGCCTGGAGTGTAACGAGGACAGGGGGCGATGGCTACACCTTC.

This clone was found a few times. CDR3 nucleotides: TGTGCCAGCAGTGAACGGACAGGGGGTGAAAAACTGTTTTTT. It translates to CASSERTGGEKLFF. The V gene is TRBV6-1, the J gene TRBJ1-4; 10 bases match TRBD1. V lost 2 bases to trimming and J lost 7 bases; unmatched junction nucleotides: 1. Germline CDR1 MNHNS, CDR2 SASEGT. The CDR3 totals 14 residues.

In DNA, the CDR3 is TGTGCCAGCAGCTTTTGGGGCGTCAGCTCTGGAAACACCATATATTTT. Amino acids: CASSFWGVSSGNTIYF. J is TRBJ1-3 and V is TRBV11-2, with a tentative D call TRBD1 (5 bases). Germline V gene lookup returns CDR1 SGHAT and CDR2 FQNNGV. Trimming cost V 3 bases and J 0 bases, with 12 bases left between them. The CDR3 length is 16 residues.

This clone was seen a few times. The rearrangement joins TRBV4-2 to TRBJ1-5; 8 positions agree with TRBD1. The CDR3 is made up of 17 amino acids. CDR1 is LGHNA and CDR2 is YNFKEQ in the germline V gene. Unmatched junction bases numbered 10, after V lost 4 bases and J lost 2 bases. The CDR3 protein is CASSLGQGSVRNQPQHF. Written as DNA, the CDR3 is TGTGCCAGCAGCCTCGGACAGGGATCGGTCCGCAATCAGCCCCAGCATTTT.

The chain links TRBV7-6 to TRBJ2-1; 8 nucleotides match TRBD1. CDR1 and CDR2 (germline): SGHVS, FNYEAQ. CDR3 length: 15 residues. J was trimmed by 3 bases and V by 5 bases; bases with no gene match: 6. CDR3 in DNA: TGTGCCAGCAGCACAGGGGGTATCCTCTACAATGAGCAGTTCTTC. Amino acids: CASSTGGILYNEQFF. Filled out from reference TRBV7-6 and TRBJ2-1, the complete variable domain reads GAGVSQSPRYKVTKRGQDVALRCDPISGHVSLYWYRQALGQGPEFLTYFNYEAQQDKSGLPNDRFSAERPEGSISTLTIQRTEQRDSAMYRCASSTGGILYNEQFFGPGTRLTVL.

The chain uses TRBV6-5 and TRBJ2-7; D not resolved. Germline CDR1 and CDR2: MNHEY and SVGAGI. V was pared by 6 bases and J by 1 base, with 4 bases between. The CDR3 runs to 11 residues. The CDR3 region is CASRGSYEQYF. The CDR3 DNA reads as TGTGCCAGCAGGGGGTCCTACGAGCAGTACTTC.

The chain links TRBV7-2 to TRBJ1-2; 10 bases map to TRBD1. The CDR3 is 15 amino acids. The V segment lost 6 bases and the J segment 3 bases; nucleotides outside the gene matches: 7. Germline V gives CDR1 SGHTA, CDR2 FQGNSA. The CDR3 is CASSIGTGDYYGYTF. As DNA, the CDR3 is TGTGCCAGCAGTATCGGGACAGGGGATTACTATGGCTACACCTTC.

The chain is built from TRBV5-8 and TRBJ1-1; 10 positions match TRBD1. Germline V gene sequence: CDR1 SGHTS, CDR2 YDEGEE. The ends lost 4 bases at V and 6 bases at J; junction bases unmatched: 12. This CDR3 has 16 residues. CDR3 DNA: TGTGCCAGCAGCCCCAGGACAGGGGGTTTTGGGTCTGAAGCTTTCTTT. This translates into CASSPRTGGFGSEAFF.

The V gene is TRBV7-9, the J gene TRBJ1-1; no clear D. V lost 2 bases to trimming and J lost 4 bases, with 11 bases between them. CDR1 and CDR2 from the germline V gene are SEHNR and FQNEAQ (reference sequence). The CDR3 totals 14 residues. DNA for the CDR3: TGTGCCAGCAGCTTATGGCATCTGGGCACTGAAGCTTTCTTT. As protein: CASSLWHLGTEAFF.

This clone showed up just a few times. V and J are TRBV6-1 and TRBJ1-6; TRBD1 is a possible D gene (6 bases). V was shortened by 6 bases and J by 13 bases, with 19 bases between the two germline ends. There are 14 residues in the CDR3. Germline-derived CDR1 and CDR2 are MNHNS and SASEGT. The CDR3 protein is CASSRTGSWDPLHF. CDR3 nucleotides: TGTGCCAGCAGCCGAACAGGGTCCTGGGATCCCCTCCACTTT.

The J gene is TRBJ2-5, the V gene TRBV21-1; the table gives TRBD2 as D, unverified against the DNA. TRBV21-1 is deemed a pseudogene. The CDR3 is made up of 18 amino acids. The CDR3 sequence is CASSKDRRGAMGQETQYF. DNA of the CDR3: TGTGCCAGCAGCAAAGATAGGCGGGGGGCGATGGGGCAAGAGACCCAGTACTTC.

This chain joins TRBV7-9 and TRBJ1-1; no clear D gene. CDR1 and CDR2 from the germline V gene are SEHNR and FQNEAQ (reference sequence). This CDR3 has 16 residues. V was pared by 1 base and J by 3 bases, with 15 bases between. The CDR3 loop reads CASSLVLLSGDTEAFF. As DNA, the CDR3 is TGTGCCAGCAGCTTAGTCTTGCTCTCCGGAGACACTGAAGCTTTCTTT.

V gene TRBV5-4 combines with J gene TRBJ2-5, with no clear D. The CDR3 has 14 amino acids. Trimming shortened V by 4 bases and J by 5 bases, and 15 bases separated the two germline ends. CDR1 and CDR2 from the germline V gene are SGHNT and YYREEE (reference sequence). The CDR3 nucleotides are TGTGCCAGCAGCCAAGAGGTGGGGTGGGAGACCCAGTACTTC. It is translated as CASSQEVGWETQYF.

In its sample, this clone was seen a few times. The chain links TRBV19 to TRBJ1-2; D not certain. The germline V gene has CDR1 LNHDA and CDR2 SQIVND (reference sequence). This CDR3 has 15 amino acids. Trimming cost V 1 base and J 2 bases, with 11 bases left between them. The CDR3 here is CASSIVAGSNYGYTF. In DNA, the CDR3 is TGTGCCAGTAGTATAGTAGCGGGATCCAACTATGGCTACACCTTC.

The CDR3 loop reads CASSSSYTGELFF. The DNA for the CDR3 is TGCGCCAGCAGCTCCAGTTACACCGGGGAGCTGTTTTTT. The rearrangement uses TRBV5-1 and TRBJ2-2; D unclear. Germline loops: CDR1 SGHRS, CDR2 YFSETQ. CDR3 length equals 13 residues. Deletions cut 3 bases from V and 3 bases from J, with 6 bases between.

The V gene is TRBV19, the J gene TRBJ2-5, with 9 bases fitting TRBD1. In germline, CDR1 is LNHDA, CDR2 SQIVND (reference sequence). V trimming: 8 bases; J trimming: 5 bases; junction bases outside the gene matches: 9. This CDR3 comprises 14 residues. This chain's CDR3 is CASGRQGGPETQYF. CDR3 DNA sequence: TGTGCCAGTGGGAGACAGGGGGGCCCGGAGACCCAGTACTTC.

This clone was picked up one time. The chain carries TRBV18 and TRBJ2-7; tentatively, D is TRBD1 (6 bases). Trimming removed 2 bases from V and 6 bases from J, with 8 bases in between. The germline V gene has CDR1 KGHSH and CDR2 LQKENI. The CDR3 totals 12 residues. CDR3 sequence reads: CASSPGGLEQYF. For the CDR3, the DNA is TGTGCCAGCTCACCAGGGGGCCTCGAGCAGTACTTC.

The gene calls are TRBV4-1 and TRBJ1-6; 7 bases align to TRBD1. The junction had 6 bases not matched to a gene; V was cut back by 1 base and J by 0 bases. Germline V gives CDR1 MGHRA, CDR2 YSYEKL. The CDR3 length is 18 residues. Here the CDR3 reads CASSQVDRAASYNSPLHF. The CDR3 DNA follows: TGCGCCAGCAGCCAAGTCGACAGGGCCGCCTCCTATAATTCACCCCTCCACTTT.

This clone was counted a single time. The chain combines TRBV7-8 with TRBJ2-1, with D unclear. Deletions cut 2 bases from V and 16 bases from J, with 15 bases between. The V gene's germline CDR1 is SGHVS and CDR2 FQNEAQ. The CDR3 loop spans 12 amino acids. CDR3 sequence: CASSLSYQTLFF. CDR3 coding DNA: TGTGCCAGCAGCTTAAGTTACCAGACATTATTCTTC.

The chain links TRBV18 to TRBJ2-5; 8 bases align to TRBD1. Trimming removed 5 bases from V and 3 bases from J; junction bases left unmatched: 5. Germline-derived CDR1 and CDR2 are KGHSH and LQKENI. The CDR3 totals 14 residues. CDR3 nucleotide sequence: TGTGCCAGCTCAGGCGGGACAGGAGAAGAGACCCAGTACTTC. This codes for CASSGGTGEETQYF.

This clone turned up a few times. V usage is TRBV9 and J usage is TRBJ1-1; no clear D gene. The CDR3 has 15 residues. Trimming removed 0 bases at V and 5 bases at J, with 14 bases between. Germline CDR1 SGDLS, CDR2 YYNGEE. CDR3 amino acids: CASSVAMSGVTEAFF. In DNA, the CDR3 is TGTGCCAGCAGCGTAGCGATGTCCGGGGTGACTGAAGCTTTCTTT.

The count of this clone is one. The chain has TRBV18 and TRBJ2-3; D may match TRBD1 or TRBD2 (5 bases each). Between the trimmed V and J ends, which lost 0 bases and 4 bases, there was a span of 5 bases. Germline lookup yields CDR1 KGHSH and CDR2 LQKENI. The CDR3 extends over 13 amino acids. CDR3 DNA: TGTGCCAGCTCACCACCGGGGGCAGATACGCAGTATTTT. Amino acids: CASSPPGADTQYF.

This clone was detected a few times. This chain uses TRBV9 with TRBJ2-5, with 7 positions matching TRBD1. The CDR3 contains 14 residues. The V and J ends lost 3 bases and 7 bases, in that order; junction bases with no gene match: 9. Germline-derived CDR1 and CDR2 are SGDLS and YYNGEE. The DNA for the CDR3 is TGTGCCAGCAGCGGACGACAGGGTGGCGGGACCCAGTACTTC. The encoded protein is CASSGRQGGGTQYF.

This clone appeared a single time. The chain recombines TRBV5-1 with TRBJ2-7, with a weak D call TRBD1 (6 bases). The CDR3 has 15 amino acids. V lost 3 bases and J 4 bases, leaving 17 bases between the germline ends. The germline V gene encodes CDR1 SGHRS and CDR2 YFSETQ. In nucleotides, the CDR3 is TGCGCCAGCAGCTGGGCGGGTACAGGGAATTACGAGCAGTACTTC. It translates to CASSWAGTGNYEQYF.

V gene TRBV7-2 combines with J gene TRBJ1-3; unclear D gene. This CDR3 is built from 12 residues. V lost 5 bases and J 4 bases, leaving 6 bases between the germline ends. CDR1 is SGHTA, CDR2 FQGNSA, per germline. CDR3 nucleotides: TGTGCCAGCAGCCTGCGAGGAAACACCATATATTTT. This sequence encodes CASSLRGNTIYF.

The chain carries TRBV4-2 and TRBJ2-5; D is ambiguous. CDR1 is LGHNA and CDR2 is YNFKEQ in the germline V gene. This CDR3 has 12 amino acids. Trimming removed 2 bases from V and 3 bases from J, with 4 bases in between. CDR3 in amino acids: CASSQFEETQYF. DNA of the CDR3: TGTGCCAGCAGCCAATTCGAAGAGACCCAGTACTTC.

The CDR3 is CASSEMRGVYGELFF. Written as DNA, the CDR3 is TGCGCCAGCAGTGAGATGCGGGGGGTTTACGGGGAGCTGTTTTTT. This rearrangement joins TRBV10-1 to TRBJ2-2, with 8 positions matching TRBD2. J lost 7 bases, V lost 2 bases, and 6 bases had no gene match. The CDR3 spans 15 residues. Germline V lookup: CDR1 WNHNN, CDR2 SYGVQD (reference sequence).

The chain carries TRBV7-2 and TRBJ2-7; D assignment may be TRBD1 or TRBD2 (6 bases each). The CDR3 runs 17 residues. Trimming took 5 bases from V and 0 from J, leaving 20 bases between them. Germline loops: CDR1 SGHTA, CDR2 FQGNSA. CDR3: CASSLMVGGASSYEQYF. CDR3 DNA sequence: TGTGCCAGCAGCCTCATGGTGGGGGGCGCAAGCTCCTACGAGCAGTACTTC.